One and the same sample provided the 28 T cell receptor beta chains below, sequenced in a study of shared clonotypes between healthy human individuals. The method was immunoSEQ multiplex PCR; TCRdb's version includes in-frame clones alone and lacks a portion of them. The table has millions of clones, around 94% seen once. The specimen was naive CD4+ T cells sorted from blood. Subset defined: CD45RA+ positively selected. Source of these receptors: a man between 18 and 29 years old in good health.

This rearrangement joins TRBV2 to TRBJ2-6, with 9 positions matching TRBD1. Germline V gene sequence: CDR1 SNHLY, CDR2 FYNNEI. Germline trimming cut 7 bases from V and 0 bases from J; bases unmatched to any gene: 4. CDR3 length: 16 amino acids. The CDR3 region has the DNA TGTGCCAGCACGGACAGGGGTATCTCTGGGGCCAACGTCCTGACTTTC. This codes for CASTDRGISGANVLTF. Using reference TRBV2 and TRBJ2-6 for the parts outside the CDR3, the full variable domain is EPEVTQTPSHQVTQMGQEVILRCVPISNHLYFYWYRQILGQKVEFLVSFYNNEISEKSEIFDDQFSVERPDGSNFTLKIRSTKLEDSAMYFCASTDRGISGANVLTFGAGSRLTVL.

V usage is TRBV5-4 and J usage is TRBJ2-7; D gene ambiguous. The CDR3 spans 15 residues. The ends were cut back, 0 bases at V and 3 bases at J, with 13 bases in the middle. Germline CDR1 SGHNT, CDR2 YYREEE (reference sequence). For the CDR3, the DNA is TGTGCCAGCAGCTTGGCAGGTCGAACAAGCTACGAGCAGTACTTC. It encodes CASSLAGRTSYEQYF.

This chain uses TRBV9 with TRBJ2-1, with 7 bases identical to TRBD1. Germline assignment: CDR1 SGDLS and CDR2 YYNGEE. V shed 0 bases and J 8 bases; nucleotides not matched to a gene: 5. The CDR3 totals 14 residues. CDR3 amino acids: CASSVDRGRDEQFF. The CDR3 region has the DNA TGTGCCAGCAGCGTAGACAGGGGACGCGATGAGCAGTTCTTC.

This clone turned up a few times. J is TRBJ1-5 and V is TRBV7-2, with a possible D match to TRBD1 (5 bases). The CDR3 runs to 15 residues. The germline V gene has CDR1 SGHTA and CDR2 FQGNSA. V dropped 6 bases and J dropped 6 bases, with 18 bases sitting between them. CDR3 nucleotides: TGTGCCAGCAGACGGGGTGGGGGTGACGGTCAGCCCCAGCATTTT. It codes for CASRRGGGDGQPQHF.

The V and J genes are TRBV7-2 and TRBJ2-5; 11 nucleotides match TRBD2. This CDR3 has 14 residues. Germline V gene lookup returns CDR1 SGHTA and CDR2 FQGNSA. V was clipped by 4 bases and J by 5 bases; unmatched bases: 3. The CDR3 reads CASSSTSGAETQYF. CDR3 nucleotide sequence: TGTGCCAGCAGCTCGACTAGCGGGGCGGAGACCCAGTACTTC.

V gene TRBV7-3 combines with J gene TRBJ1-6; 8 nucleotides agree with TRBD1. V lost 1 base to trimming and J lost 7 bases; unmatched junction nucleotides: 9. The CDR3 spans 17 residues. Per the germline V gene, CDR1 is SGHTA and CDR2 is FQGTGA. CDR3 protein: CASSLNAGGGVNSPLHF. CDR3 nucleotide sequence: TGTGCCAGCAGCTTAAACGCAGGGGGCGGTGTAAATTCACCCCTCCACTTT.

This chain links TRBV6-1 with TRBJ2-7; D possibly corresponds to TRBD1 (6 bases). Deletions cut 11 bases from V and 5 bases from J, with 19 bases between. The CDR3 loop spans 13 amino acids. The germline gives CDR1 MNHNS, CDR2 SASEGT. In DNA form, the CDR3 reads TGTGCCGCCGAGAGGGGGAATGACGACGAGCAGTACTTC. Amino acid sequence: CAAERGNDDEQYF.

The chain uses TRBV5-1 and TRBJ1-2; no clear D gene. V lost 4 bases, J lost 0 bases, and 10 bases lay in between. The V gene's germline CDR1 is SGHRS and CDR2 YFSETQ. There are 14 residues in the CDR3. The CDR3 region has the DNA TGCGCCAGCAGCCCCACGGATCCTAACTATGGCTACACCTTC. Amino acid sequence: CASSPTDPNYGYTF.

With regard to this clone: This CDR3 is also generated by other DNA sequences in the sample. The V gene is TRBV2, the J gene TRBJ2-7; no firm D call. The CDR3 consists of 11 residues. Germline V gives CDR1 SNHLY, CDR2 FYNNEI. Trimming removed 8 bases from V and 3 bases from J, with 8 bases in between. The CDR3 sequence is CASRGVYEQYF. As DNA, the CDR3 is TGTGCCAGCCGAGGAGTCTACGAGCAGTACTTC.

Comment on this clone: Sequence at one end of the junction differs from germline and may be a read error. The rearrangement uses TRBV18 and TRBJ2-7, with D possibly TRBD1 on 6 matching bases. Looked up from germline, CDR1 is KGHSH and CDR2 is LQKENI. The CDR3 has 15 residues. CDR3 amino acids: CASSPLPGTSYEQYF. For the CDR3, the DNA is TGTGCCAGCTCGCCACTCCCCGGGACAAGCTACGAGCAGTACTTC.

The chain combines TRBV7-9 with TRBJ2-7; D is possibly TRBD1 (5 bases). The V end was cut by 1 base, the J end by 2 bases, with 9 bases between. Germline V gives CDR1 SEHNR, CDR2 FQNEAQ (reference sequence). CDR3 length equals 14 residues. The CDR3: CASSLGQPPYEQYF. Here the CDR3 DNA reads TGTGCCAGCAGCTTAGGACAGCCTCCCTACGAGCAGTACTTC. The variable domain in full, completed from reference TRBV7-9 and TRBJ2-7, reads DTGVSQNPRHKITKRGQNVTFRCDPISEHNRLYWYRQTLGQGPEFLTYFQNEAQLEKSRLLSDRFSAERPKGSFSTLEIQRTEQGDSAMYLCASSLGQPPYEQYFGPGTRLTVT.

A note on this clone: The same CDR3 arises from other DNA sequences in this sample as well. The rearrangement uses TRBV30 and TRBJ2-5, with D unresolved. CDR3 length equals 12 residues. V dropped 0 bases and J dropped 0 bases, with 2 bases sitting between them. CDR1 is GTSNPN and CDR2 is SVGIG in the germline V gene (reference sequence). CDR3 bases: TGTGCCTGGAGTGTAAACCAAGAGACCCAGTACTTC. Protein product: CAWSVNQETQYF.

This sequence joins TRBV5-4 and TRBJ1-2; TRBD1 aligns across 7 bases. The CDR3 extends over 13 amino acids. Germline CDR1 reads SGHNT; CDR2 reads YYREEE (reference sequence). The junction had 4 bases not matched to a gene; V was cut back by 2 bases and J by 6 bases. The CDR3 protein is CASSFKGANGYTF. The CDR3 DNA reads TGTGCCAGCAGCTTTAAGGGGGCGAATGGCTACACCTTC.

Comment on this clone: Other DNA sequences of this sample code for an identical CDR3. The chain recombines TRBV7-2 with TRBJ2-7, with 13 bases matching TRBD2. With 6 bases clipped from V and 3 bases from J, the junction kept 2 bases outside the gene matches. Looked up from germline, CDR1 is SGHTA and CDR2 is FQGNSA. CDR3 length equals 14 residues. This CDR3 is CASRRTSGSYEQYF. The DNA for the CDR3 is TGTGCCAGCAGACGGACTAGCGGGAGCTACGAGCAGTACTTC.

About this clone itself: The same CDR3 also results from other DNA sequences found in this sample. The rearrangement links TRBV11-3 to TRBJ2-5; D possibly corresponds to TRBD1 (7 bases). This CDR3 is 15 amino acids long. V was shortened by 5 bases and J by 4 bases, with 17 bases between the two germline ends. From germline, CDR1 is SGHNT and CDR2 YENEEA. Written as DNA, the CDR3 is TGTGCCAGCAGCCTCGGAGGGGGCGCGGGAGAGACCCAGTACTTC. Residues: CASSLGGGAGETQYF.

This rearrangement joins TRBV5-4 to TRBJ2-1; D uncertain. Trimming cost V 4 bases and J 2 bases, with 13 bases left between them. CDR3 length: 15 amino acids. Germline lookup yields CDR1 SGHNT and CDR2 YYREEE (reference sequence). CDR3 coding DNA: TGTGCCAGCAGCGTCCATTCGGAACCCTACAATGAGCAGTTCTTC. Translated, it gives CASSVHSEPYNEQFF.

The CDR3 loop is CASSTRTSGGLGETQYF. Here the CDR3 DNA reads TGCGCCAGCAGCACCCGGACTAGCGGGGGGTTAGGAGAGACCCAGTACTTC. This rearrangement joins TRBV4-1 to TRBJ2-5; 14 nucleotides line up with TRBD2. Losses at the gene ends were 5 bases for V and 4 bases for J; bases not matched to a gene: 9. The CDR3 covers 17 residues. Germline V lookup: CDR1 MGHRA, CDR2 YSYEKL.

This clone was observed a few times. The V and J genes are TRBV30 and TRBJ1-2; D remains unclear. The CDR3 covers 13 residues. Trimming left V 1 base short and J 0 bases short, with 6 bases between. Germline CDR1 reads GTSNPN; CDR2 reads SVGIG (reference sequence). The CDR3 spells CAWSGDANYGYTF. The CDR3 nucleotides read TGTGCCTGGAGTGGGGATGCTAACTATGGCTACACCTTC.

V usage is TRBV7-2 and J usage is TRBJ2-3; 9 positions agree with TRBD2. J lost 6 bases, V lost 2 bases, and 15 bases had no gene match. The CDR3 spans 18 residues. Germline assignment: CDR1 SGHTA and CDR2 FQGNSA. The CDR3 is CASSLYHNRGRALDTQYF. Written as DNA, the CDR3 is TGTGCCAGCAGCTTATATCACAATCGCGGGAGGGCCCTCGATACGCAGTATTTT.

The chain carries TRBV28 and TRBJ1-5; D perhaps matches TRBD1 (6 bases). V lost 5 bases to trimming and J lost 1 base, with 12 bases between them. CDR3 length: 15 residues. Germline V lookup: CDR1 MDHEN, CDR2 SYDVKM. CDR3: CASSTGWQSNQPQHF. The CDR3 DNA reads as TGTGCCAGCAGTACAGGGTGGCAAAGCAATCAGCCCCAGCATTTT.

This clone was detected only a few times. The chain uses TRBV29-1 and TRBJ1-5, with 9 bases identical to TRBD1. This CDR3 spans 13 amino acids. Trimming took 6 bases from V and 3 from J; bases not matched to a gene: 3. Germline CDR1 and CDR2: SQVTM and ANQGSEA. CDR3 in amino acids: CSVRDRDNQPQHF. The DNA of the CDR3 is TGCAGCGTAAGGGACAGGGACAATCAGCCCCAGCATTTT.

The chain has TRBV7-8 and TRBJ2-5; 8 positions match TRBD2. The CDR3 contains 14 residues. The V segment lost 5 bases and the J segment 7 bases; nucleotides outside the gene matches: 9. Germline CDR1 and CDR2: SGHVS and FQNEAQ. CDR3 coding DNA: TGTGCCAGCAGCCTAGGGGGACTAGTGGGGACCCAGTACTTC. Protein sequence: CASSLGGLVGTQYF.

This clone has just a few counts. The chain couples TRBV30 to TRBJ1-1, with a tentative D call TRBD1 (6 bases). The germline V gene has CDR1 GTSNPN and CDR2 SVGIG (reference sequence). This CDR3 region has 13 residues. Between the trimmed V and J ends, which lost 3 bases and 4 bases, there was a span of 12 bases. The CDR3, as DNA: TGTGCCTGGAGGGACAGTTACGGCACTGAAGCTTTCTTT. This gives the protein CAWRDSYGTEAFF.

This clone was seen only once. This chain connects TRBV5-1 to TRBJ2-7; D assignment may be TRBD1 or TRBD2 (5 bases each). The CDR3 covers 16 residues. From germline, CDR1 is SGHRS and CDR2 YFSETQ. The V and J ends lost 0 bases and 0 bases respectively, with 13 bases between them. CDR3 in amino acids: CASSLASGPGSYEQYF. CDR3 bases: TGCGCCAGCAGCTTGGCGTCGGGGCCGGGCTCCTACGAGCAGTACTTC.

V usage is TRBV5-1 and J usage is TRBJ1-6, with unresolved D. Trimming left V 0 bases short and J 7 bases short, with 11 bases between. Germline V lookup: CDR1 SGHRS, CDR2 YFSETQ. CDR3 length: 15 residues. This chain's CDR3 is CASSLDTHPNSPLHF. The CDR3 DNA reads TGCGCCAGCAGCTTGGATACTCATCCAAATTCACCCCTCCACTTT.

This clone has only a few counts. V is TRBV7-9 and J is TRBJ2-2; D remains ambiguous. CDR1 SEHNR and CDR2 FQNEAQ come from the germline V gene (reference sequence). This CDR3 is 12 amino acids long. Between the trimmed V and J ends, which lost 11 bases and 3 bases, there was a span of 10 bases. The DNA of the CDR3 is TGTGCCCCCTCGCAGGACACCGGGGAGCTGTTTTTT. Its translation: CAPSQDTGELFF. The full variable domain, rest sourced from reference TRBV7-9 and TRBJ2-2, is DTGVSQNPRHKITKRGQNVTFRCDPISEHNRLYWYRQTLGQGPEFLTYFQNEAQLEKSRLLSDRFSAERPKGSFSTLEIQRTEQGDSAMYLCAPSQDTGELFFGEGSRLTVL.

This rearrangement joins TRBV7-2 to TRBJ2-1; D uncertain. V was shortened by 5 bases and J by 15 bases, with 20 bases between the two germline ends. CDR1 and CDR2 from the germline V gene are SGHTA and FQGNSA. The CDR3 runs 13 residues. As DNA, the CDR3 is TGTGCCAGCAGCCCAGCCTCCGGACCACCGAGGTTCTTC. Protein product: CASSPASGPPRFF. Drawing the rest from reference TRBV7-2 and TRBJ2-1, the complete variable domain is GAGVSQSPSNKVTEKGKDVELRCDPISGHTALYWYRQSLGQGLEFLIYFQGNSAPDKSGLPSDRFSAERTGGSVSTLTIQRTQQEDSAVYLCASSPASGPPRFFGPGTRLTVL.

This clone was seen once. The rearrangement joins TRBV19 to TRBJ2-3; 7 bases fit TRBD1. Germline CDR1 LNHDA, CDR2 SQIVND (reference sequence). This CDR3 has 16 residues. V lost 3 bases to trimming and J lost 0 bases; unmatched junction nucleotides: 6. Written as DNA, the CDR3 is TGTGCCAGTAGTATCCTTACAGGGGCTAGCACAGATACGCAGTATTTT. Its protein is CASSILTGASTDTQYF.